The 20 T cell receptor beta chains presented below share a single source sample, sequenced in a study of blood T cells in healthy people across ages. A second PCR, run for about 6 to 12 cycles, used a sample-barcoded 5' primer plus a J-beta primer mix. TCRdb independently ran MiXCR on the 5' RACE reads; one entry per CDR3 protein. Counted here are more than 650,000 distinct CDR3 sequences, 22% occurring once; the ten biggest clones make up 22%. The sequenced sample consisted of blood. These receptors came from a man aged 65 to 79 in good health.

This clonotype occurred a few times. The genes are TRBV5-1 and TRBJ1-1; TRBD1 aligns across 7 bases. CDR3 size: 14 residues. With 5 bases clipped from V and 2 bases from J, the junction kept 6 bases outside the gene matches. CDR1 SGHRS and CDR2 YFSETQ come from the germline V gene. CDR3 sequence reads: CASSGQVGNTEAFF. The CDR3 coding sequence is TGCGCCAGCAGTGGACAGGTTGGCAACACTGAAGCTTTCTTT. Full variable domain (rest looked up from reference TRBV5-1 and TRBJ1-1): KAGVTQTPRYLIKTRGQQVTLSCSPISGHRSVSWYQQTPGQGLQFLFEYFSETQRNKGNFPGRFSGRQFSNSRSEMNVSTLELGDSALYLCASSGQVGNTEAFFGQGTRLTVV.

This clonotype was counted a few times. DNA for the CDR3: TGTGCCAGCAGCCCATCGCAGGGTACCCCTTCGAACATTCAGTACTTC. Translated: CASSPSQGTPSNIQYF. This rearrangement joins TRBV11-3 to TRBJ2-4; D is possibly TRBD1 (5 bases). Germline values: CDR1 SGHNT, CDR2 YENEEA. V shed 5 bases and J shed 7 bases, with 21 bases lying between them. CDR3 length: 16 residues.

The chain has TRBV3-1 and TRBJ2-5; no reliable D call. Germline assignment: CDR1 LGHDT and CDR2 YNNKEL (reference sequence). Trimming took off 7 bases at V and 0 bases at J, with 3 bases between the two ends. This CDR3 spans 11 amino acids. This CDR3 reads CASTYQETQYF. The CDR3 coding sequence is TGTGCCAGCACCTACCAAGAGACCCAGTACTTC.

A few counts support this clonotype. The junction differs from germline at one of its ends, possibly a read error. V and J are TRBV28 and TRBJ1-2; possibly TRBD1 for D (5 bases). This CDR3 spans 12 amino acids. Germline loops: CDR1 MDHEN, CDR2 SYDVKM. The CDR3 here is CGSQEANYGHTF. CDR3 nucleotide sequence: TGTGGCTCACAGGAAGCTAACTATGGCCACACCTTC.

This clonotype has more than one count but fewer than ten. This chain joins TRBV6-5 and TRBJ1-2; no firm D call. This CDR3 contains 14 residues. V was shortened by 4 bases and J by 9 bases, with 18 bases between the two germline ends. Germline CDR1 reads MNHEY; CDR2 reads SVGAGI. As DNA, the CDR3 is TGTGCCAGCAGTTCCGGACGGAGATACTTGCGCTACACCTTC. It codes for CASSSGRRYLRYTF.

This clonotype was seen a handful of times. V usage is TRBV27 and J usage is TRBJ1-1; 7 bases fit TRBD1. CDR3 length: 17 amino acids. V lost 6 bases, J lost 1 base, and 14 bases stayed unmatched. Germline V gives CDR1 MNHEY, CDR2 SMNVEV (reference sequence). CDR3 amino acids: CASRLSRQGSTNTEAFF. CDR3 nucleotide sequence: TGTGCCAGCAGACTAAGCCGACAGGGAAGTACGAACACTGAAGCTTTCTTT.

This clonotype was observed a few times. The chain carries TRBV12-3 or TRBV12-4 and TRBJ1-4; 7 nucleotides align to TRBD1. J was trimmed by 6 bases and V by 6 bases; bases with no gene match: 7. The CDR3 loop spans 14 amino acids. The CDR3 loop is CASSSTGRDEKLFF. In nucleotides, the CDR3 is TGTGCCAGCAGCTCGACAGGGCGAGATGAAAAACTGTTTTTT.

The chain uses TRBV14 and TRBJ2-7, with D possibly matching TRBD1 (6 bases). Germline V gene lookup returns CDR1 SGHDN and CDR2 FVKESK. Trimming shortened V by 3 bases and J by 0 bases, and 9 bases separated the two germline ends. CDR3 length equals 14 residues. The DNA of the CDR3 is TGTGCCAGCAGCCACAGGACAGCCTCCTACGAGCAGTACTTC. This gives the protein CASSHRTASYEQYF.

The CDR3 sequence is CASSSSDRPPMNTEAFF. The CDR3 coding sequence is TGTGCCAGCAGTTCCTCGGACAGACCACCCATGAACACTGAAGCTTTCTTT. The V gene is TRBV12-3 or TRBV12-4, the J gene TRBJ1-1; the D gene is possibly TRBD1 (6 bases). The CDR3 covers 17 residues. The V gene lost 4 bases and the J gene lost 0 bases, with 18 bases spanning the gap.

This clonotype was seen only a few times. The genes are TRBV20-1 and TRBJ2-3; TRBD2 aligns across 9 bases. Trimming at V came to 1 base and at J to 1 base, leaving 3 bases not matched to a gene. CDR3 length equals 15 residues. The germline V gene has CDR1 DFQATT and CDR2 SNEGSKA (reference sequence). CDR3 sequence: CSARATSGRTDTQYF. CDR3 DNA: TGCAGTGCTAGAGCGACTAGCGGACGCACAGATACGCAGTATTTT.

This clonotype has a count of ten or more. The chain couples TRBV12-3 or TRBV12-4 to TRBJ2-6; D gene unclear. Trimming took off 3 bases at V and 2 bases at J, with 2 bases between the two ends. There are 13 residues in the CDR3. This chain's CDR3 is CASSFAGANVLTF. The CDR3 bases are TGTGCCAGCAGTTTTGCTGGGGCCAACGTCCTGACTTTC.

The chain joins TRBV4-2 to TRBJ2-4; D possibly matches TRBD1 or TRBD2 (5 bases each). CDR1 is LGHNA and CDR2 is YNFKEQ in the germline V gene. V shed 2 bases and J shed 8 bases, with 16 bases lying between them. The CDR3 runs 15 residues. CDR3 DNA: TGTGCCAGCAGCCAACCGGGACCCAGCCAGGACATTCAGTACTTC. Its protein is CASSQPGPSQDIQYF.

The table lists this clonotype with a few counts. This chain links TRBV20-1 with TRBJ2-2; 10 nucleotides line up with TRBD1. Trimming at V came to 6 bases and at J to 4 bases, leaving 17 bases not matched to a gene. Germline assignment: CDR1 DFQATT and CDR2 SNEGSKA (reference sequence). The CDR3 has 18 amino acids. The CDR3 region has the DNA TGCAGTGCCGCCACCCTTCCGGGACAGGGGTCAGGCACCGGGGAGCTGTTTTTT. Translating gives CSAATLPGQGSGTGELFF.

This clonotype was detected a few times. The rearrangement joins TRBV12-3 or TRBV12-4 to TRBJ2-5, with 9 bases fitting TRBD2. The closer fit of TRBJ2-1 to the DNA end suggests the J call may be wrong. The CDR3 is 14 amino acids. For the CDR3, the DNA is TGTGCCAGCAGTCCTAGCGGGGTATACAATGAGCAGTTCTTC. It codes for CASSPSGVYNEQFF.

This chain links TRBV29-1 with TRBJ2-5; D is uncertain. Near its end, the DNA agrees better with TRBJ2-7, so the J call may be wrong. CDR1 and CDR2 from the germline V gene are SQVTM and ANQGSEA. The CDR3 has 14 residues. The CDR3 sequence: CSVDRSGSDYEQYF. The DNA of the CDR3 is TGCAGCGTTGACAGGTCAGGAAGCGACTACGAGCAGTACTTC.

This chain connects TRBV20-1 to TRBJ2-1; 8 bases map to TRBD1. This CDR3 is built from 13 residues. The trim removed 2 bases at V and 7 bases at J, leaving 4 bases unmatched. The germline gives CDR1 DFQATT, CDR2 SNEGSKA (reference sequence). CDR3 DNA: TGCAGTGCTAGACGGACAGGGAGAAATGAGCAGTTCTTC. It is translated as CSARRTGRNEQFF.

This chain connects TRBV7-9 to TRBJ2-3; TRBD1 matches 7 bases. The CDR3 runs 16 residues. The germline gives CDR1 SEHNR, CDR2 FQNEAQ (reference sequence). V trimming: 5 bases; J trimming: 0 bases; junction bases outside the gene matches: 8. CDR3 DNA sequence: TGTGCCAGCAGCACCTGGGACAGTACTAGCACAGATACGCAGTATTTT. Its translation is CASSTWDSTSTDTQYF.

There are a few counts of this clonotype. The CDR3 DNA follows: TGCAGTGCTAGATTGGGGGTCGCAGATACGCAGTATTTT. Protein sequence: CSARLGVADTQYF. V gene TRBV20-1 combines with J gene TRBJ2-3; D is tentatively TRBD1 or TRBD2 (5 bases each). The germline V gene has CDR1 DFQATT and CDR2 SNEGSKA (reference sequence). Trimming removed 2 bases from V and 4 bases from J, with 10 bases in between. The CDR3 runs 13 residues.

This clonotype was observed a handful of times. The chain uses TRBV2 and TRBJ2-4; perhaps D is TRBD1 or TRBD2 (6 bases each). Trimming pared 0 bases from V and 0 bases from J, leaving 12 bases between. CDR1 and CDR2 from the germline V gene are SNHLY and FYNNEI. This CDR3 contains 17 residues. The CDR3 protein is CASSEAWGARAKNIQYF. The CDR3 nucleotides read TGTGCCAGCAGTGAAGCATGGGGGGCAAGAGCCAAAAACATTCAGTACTTC.

The chain links TRBV5-1 to TRBJ2-6; D gene ambiguous. CDR1 and CDR2 from the germline V gene are SGHRS and YFSETQ. The CDR3 runs to 16 residues. V was trimmed by 0 bases and J by 0 bases, leaving 7 bases between them. The chain's CDR3 is CASSLAQISGANVLTF. CDR3 DNA sequence: TGCGCCAGCAGCTTGGCTCAGATCTCTGGGGCCAACGTCCTGACTTTC.